The entry that follows covers one T cell receptor (beta chain) sequence. Its antigen is currently unknown. These data come from a study of PD-1 blockade in classical Hodgkin lymphoma. Study-level points and caveats: Although disease activity or prior therapy may be involved, causes of the repertoire differences remain undefined. Those starting nivolumab under 1 year post-ASCT were excluded. Relapsed/refractory patients reportedly had the lowest baseline TCR diversity, below newly diagnosed patients, who were below healthy donors.

Brentuximab vedotin exposure varied, and every patient relapsed after autologous stem cell transplantation. The CDR3 is 14 residues long. V was clipped by 0 bases and J by 5 bases, with 12 bases between them. CDR1 and CDR2 (germline): SGHRS, YFSETQ. Profiling relied on immunoSEQ multiplex PCR, and the TCRdb table lists in-frame clones only, not all of them. The table includes some 150,000 clones, approximately 80% detected once. The V gene is TRBV5-1, the J gene TRBJ2-7; no firm D call. The specimen comprised peripheral blood mononuclear cells (PBMCs), sampled before the second cycle of nivolumab. The sequence came from a human donor with classical Hodgkin lymphoma. The CDR3 DNA is TGCGCCAGCAGCTTGGATTTTGAGAAGAACGAGCAGTACTTC. Translated, it gives CASSLDFEKNEQYF.